This entry lists 17 T cell receptor beta chains sequenced from one sample in a study of blood T cell repertoires in COVID-19. Assay used: immunoSEQ multiplex PCR; TCRdb lists only in-frame clones, some missing. The profile shows around 110,000 clones, about 90% of them singletons. Sequencing used peripheral blood. These receptors came from a man aged 40-50 years with active or convalescent COVID-19.

V is TRBV5-8 and J is TRBJ2-7; D unresolved. The CDR3 extends over 15 amino acids. Germline V gene data show CDR1 as SGHTS and CDR2 as YDEGEE. Trimming left V 3 bases short and J 0 bases short, with 13 bases between. The CDR3 spells CASSSRHSSSYEQYF. The CDR3 region has the DNA TGTGCCAGCAGCTCGAGACATTCGAGCTCCTACGAGCAGTACTTC. Looking up the rest from reference TRBV5-8 and TRBJ2-7 gives the full variable domain: EAGVTQSPTHLIKTRGQQATLRCSPISGHTSVYWYQQALGLGLQFLLWYDEGEERNRGNFPPRFSGRQFPNYSSELNVNALELEDSALYLCASSSRHSSSYEQYFGPGTRLTVT.

The chain joins TRBV7-2 to TRBJ2-3; D perhaps matches TRBD2 (6 bases). Germline CDR1 and CDR2: SGHTA and FQGNSA. The V and J ends lost 5 bases and 6 bases respectively, with 15 bases between them. This CDR3 has 14 amino acids. The chain's CDR3 is CASSLSGMGDTQYF. CDR3 nucleotide sequence: TGTGCCAGCAGCCTTAGCGGCATGGGGGATACGCAGTATTTT.

The rearrangement joins TRBV6-5 to TRBJ1-2; D may be TRBD1 (6 bases). The CDR3 loop spans 13 amino acids. The V end was cut by 2 bases, the J end by 8 bases, with 12 bases between. Germline CDR1 MNHEY, CDR2 SVGAGI. CDR3 DNA: TGTGCCAGCAGTTACCTACAGGGAAGAGGCTACACCTTC. Its translation: CASSYLQGRGYTF.

The chain carries TRBV19 and TRBJ2-3; D possibly corresponds to TRBD2 (5 bases). V was pared by 5 bases and J by 3 bases, with 15 bases between. The CDR3 length is 15 residues. From germline, CDR1 is LNHDA and CDR2 SQIVND (reference sequence). Here the CDR3 DNA reads TGTGCCAGTAGTGATTTGGGAGATTGGACAGATACGCAGTATTTT. It encodes CASSDLGDWTDTQYF.

J is TRBJ1-2 and V is TRBV6-5; TRBD1 might be the D (5 bases). Trimming pared 11 bases from V and 8 bases from J, leaving 18 bases between. There are 12 residues in the CDR3. Per germline, CDR1 MNHEY and CDR2 SVGAGI. CDR3 sequence: CACGEGPGGYTF. CDR3 in DNA: TGTGCCTGCGGGGAGGGACCTGGGGGCTACACCTTC.

The rearrangement links TRBV3-1 (or the pseudogene TRBV3-2) to TRBJ1-4; no clear D. V was shortened by 5 bases and J by 5 bases, with 12 bases between the two germline ends. CDR1 and CDR2 (germline): LGHDT, YNNKEL (reference sequence). This CDR3 has 14 amino acids. CDR3 sequence: CASSSRGENEKLFF. DNA for the CDR3: TGTGCCAGCAGCTCCCGGGGAGAGAATGAAAAACTGTTTTTT.

J is TRBJ2-6 and V is TRBV29-1; unclear D gene. Germline CDR1 SQVTM, CDR2 ANQGSEA. The CDR3 covers 11 residues. The V end was cut by 6 bases, the J end by 3 bases, with 3 bases between. The chain's CDR3 is CSVSGANVLTF. CDR3 DNA: TGCAGCGTCAGTGGGGCCAACGTCCTGACTTTC.

The genes are TRBV2 and TRBJ2-7, with 8 bases lining up with TRBD1. Germline CDR1 and CDR2: SNHLY and FYNNEI. J gave up 1 base and V 5 bases, and 4 bases lay outside the gene matches. CDR3 length: 14 residues. CDR3 sequence reads: CASSWTGLSYEQYF. The DNA for the CDR3 is TGTGCCAGCAGTTGGACAGGGCTATCCTACGAGCAGTACTTC.

V usage is TRBV29-1 and J usage is TRBJ1-1, with a tentative D call TRBD1 (5 bases). Germline V gives CDR1 SQVTM, CDR2 ANQGSEA. The CDR3 is 13 amino acids. Trimming pared 4 bases from V and 0 bases from J, leaving 9 bases between. The CDR3 DNA is TGCAGCGTTGGGGGCAGGATGAACACTGAAGCTTTCTTT. Its protein product is CSVGGRMNTEAFF.

This chain links TRBV6-5 with TRBJ2-3; TRBD1 agrees at 7 bases. With V trimmed by 7 bases and J by 1 base, 5 bases remained unmatched. Germline V gives CDR1 MNHEY, CDR2 SVGAGI. CDR3 length equals 14 residues. The CDR3 sequence: CASTNGQGTDTQYF. CDR3 nucleotides: TGTGCCAGCACCAACGGACAGGGCACAGATACGCAGTATTTT.

In DNA, the CDR3 is TGTGCCAGTAGTGCCGGGAGTCAGTACGAGCAGTACTTC. Its protein is CASSAGSQYEQYF. The chain employs TRBV19 and TRBJ2-7; a possible D gene is TRBD2 (6 bases). Trimming pared 5 bases from V and 4 bases from J, leaving 12 bases between. This CDR3 has 13 residues. The germline V gene encodes CDR1 LNHDA and CDR2 SQIVND (reference sequence).

The chain is built from TRBV24-1 and TRBJ1-4, with a possible D match to TRBD1 (5 bases). Trimming shortened V by 6 bases and J by 14 bases, and 15 bases separated the two germline ends. CDR1 and CDR2 (germline): KGHDR, SFDVKD. This CDR3 is 12 amino acids long. In DNA, the CDR3 is TGTGCCACCAGTTCCCCTACAGGTCACCTGTTTTTT. As protein: CATSSPTGHLFF.

This clone was counted once. The chain recombines TRBV28 with TRBJ1-6; D is uncertain. V was shortened by 9 bases and J by 6 bases, with 12 bases between the two germline ends. Per germline, CDR1 MDHEN and CDR2 SYDVKM. There are 13 residues in the CDR3. CDR3 nucleotide sequence: TGTGCCAGGTCCACGGGTCCTAATTCACCCCTCCACTTT. Its translation: CARSTGPNSPLHF.

In DNA, the CDR3 is TGTGCCAGCAGTCCGGGACAGGGACCCCACCGTGATTCACCCCTCCACTTT. Amino acid sequence: CASSPGQGPHRDSPLHF. This rearrangement joins TRBV27 to TRBJ1-6; 9 nucleotides line up with TRBD1. The CDR3 has 17 residues. J was trimmed by 8 bases and V by 5 bases; bases with no gene match: 13. The germline gives CDR1 MNHEY, CDR2 SMNVEV (reference sequence).

V and J are TRBV30 and TRBJ1-6; 10 bases agree with TRBD1. Per the germline V gene, CDR1 is GTSNPN and CDR2 is SVGIG (reference sequence). V lost 8 bases and J lost 9; bases outside the gene matches: 7. CDR3 length equals 13 residues. The CDR3, as DNA: TGTGCCCTGACCGGGACAGGGGTTTCACCCCTCCACTTT. Residues: CALTGTGVSPLHF. The full variable domain, with the rest looked up from reference TRBV30 and TRBJ1-6, is SQTIHQWPATLVQPVGSPLSLECTVEGTSNPNLYWYRQAAGRGLQLLFYSVGIGQISSEVPQNLSASRPQDRQFILSSKKLLLSDSGFYLCALTGTGVSPLHFGNGTRLTVT.

The chain has TRBV6-5 and TRBJ2-2; TRBD2 agrees at 8 bases. Germline CDR1 is MNHEY and CDR2 is SVGAGI. V gave up 4 bases and J gave up 5 bases; unmatched junction bases: 9. The CDR3 is made up of 16 amino acids. CDR3 in DNA: TGTGCCAGCAGTTCTCCCGGGAGGGCCCGAACCGGGGAGCTGTTTTTT. It translates to CASSSPGRARTGELFF.

The chain recombines TRBV12-3 or TRBV12-4 with TRBJ1-1; 7 nucleotides match TRBD1. CDR3 size: 12 residues. The V gene end was trimmed by 6 bases and the J gene end by 8 bases; junction bases not matched to a gene: 6. The CDR3 here is CASSRQTGEAFF. For the CDR3, the DNA is TGTGCCAGCAGCCGACAGACAGGGGAAGCTTTCTTT.